The rows below give T cell receptor beta chains drawn from one sample of a study of cytomegalovirus exposure and HLA in healthy donors. Sequencing used immunoSEQ multiplex PCR; TCRdb keeps in-frame clones, though not all of them. Of 150,000 or so clones in the sample, 89% were seen once. The specimen sequenced was PBMCs. The source is a woman aged 18-29 years in good health and CMV-seropositive. CDR3s include the opening cysteine and the closing phenylalanine or tryptophan. D genes are given only for firm matches.

v_call: TRBV21-1; j_call: TRBJ2-5; d_call: NA; cdr3_nt: TGTGCCAGCAGCAAAGATATTCAAGAGACCCAGTACTTC; cdr3_aa: CASSKDIQETQYF
v_call: TRBV27; j_call: TRBJ1-5; d_call: TRBD1; cdr3_nt: TGTGCCAGCGGACACAGGGGTAGCAATCAGCCCCAGCATTTT; cdr3_aa: CASGHRGSNQPQHF
v_call: TRBV5-1; j_call: TRBJ2-1; d_call: TRBD2; cdr3_nt: TGCGCCAGCAGCTTGCACAGCGGGGTCGGGAATGAGCAGTTCTTC; cdr3_aa: CASSLHSGVGNEQFF
v_call: TRBV18; j_call: TRBJ1-1; d_call: NA; cdr3_nt: TGTGCCAGCTCACCCCCCGGCAGGGAGAACACTGAAGCTTTCTTT; cdr3_aa: CASSPPGRENTEAFF
v_call: TRBV27; j_call: TRBJ1-1; d_call: TRBD1; cdr3_nt: TGTGCCAGCAGTTTACGCCTGGACAGGGGGATGAACACTGAAGCTTTCTTT; cdr3_aa: CASSLRLDRGMNTEAFF
v_call: TRBV5-1; j_call: TRBJ1-1; d_call: NA; cdr3_nt: TGCGCCAGCAGCTTGGTGCCGTCAAACGCGATGAACACTGAAGCTTTCTTT; cdr3_aa: CASSLVPSNAMNTEAFF
v_call: TRBV6-1; j_call: TRBJ2-3; d_call: TRBD2; cdr3_nt: TGTGCCACCCTCCGCCCGCGGGGGGGTCTGGATACGCAGTATTTT; cdr3_aa: CATLRPRGGLDTQYF
v_call: TRBV5-5; j_call: TRBJ1-1; d_call: NA; cdr3_nt: TGTGCCAGCAGCTACGACCCGTCCTCGACTTACACTGAAGCTTTCTTT; cdr3_aa: CASSYDPSSTYTEAFF
v_call: TRBV27; j_call: TRBJ2-3; d_call: TRBD2; cdr3_nt: TGTGCCAGCAGTTCCAGACTAGCCTCGGCAGATACGCAGTATTTT; cdr3_aa: CASSSRLASADTQYF
v_call: TRBV10-3; j_call: TRBJ2-7; d_call: NA; cdr3_nt: TGTGCCATCAAATCGGGGGTACCCTACGAGCAGTACTTC; cdr3_aa: CAIKSGVPYEQYF
v_call: TRBV2; j_call: TRBJ2-7; d_call: TRBD2; cdr3_nt: TGTGCCAGCAACGAGGGGACTAGCGGGGGGCCTTACGAGCAGTACTTC; cdr3_aa: CASNEGTSGGPYEQYF